This T cell receptor beta chain was identified during a study of regulatory T cells in long-lasting Graves disease. Study-level points and caveats: Thyroid tissue was not sampled; only peripheral blood was.

The junction had 5 bases not matched to a gene; V was cut back by 0 bases and J by 0 bases. The germline V gene has CDR1 DFQATT and CDR2 SNEGSKA (reference sequence). This CDR3 is built from 17 residues. Time point here: persistent/refractory GD, antithyroid drugs over 5 years with positive TRAb. PBMCs provided the RNA from which the TCR library was made. The patient group derived from an endocrinology department in Xi'an, China. CDR3 regions were amplified by Arm-PCR using iRepertoire HTBI primers to build TCR beta libraries. TCRdb processed the multiplex PCR reads anew with MiXCR; each CDR3 protein has one entry. Found here are fewer than 450,000 distinct CDR3 sequences, less than 25% of them singletons; the top ten hold roughly 20%. Of note for this clonotype: Antigen: not known.

The chain carries TRBV20-1 and TRBJ2-4; 10 bases fit TRBD2. Sequences were derived from peripheral blood mononuclear cells (PBMCs), sampled when the disease was refractory, from a patient treated with antithyroid drugs. This clonotype was sampled from a female donor with Graves disease. CDR3 residues: CSARDLRLAGAKNIQYF. As DNA, the CDR3 is TGCAGTGCTAGAGATCTCCGACTAGCGGGAGCCAAAAACATTCAGTACTTC.